This entry describes one TCR beta chain. This sample is drawn from a study of technical replicates of blood from a handful of donors. Some clones are missing from TCRdb's copy, which holds only in-frame ones; the method was immunoSEQ multiplex PCR. This table has around 74,000 clones, 65% to 90% appearing once. The CDR3 covers 14 residues. Trimming pared 2 bases from V and 0 bases from J, leaving 7 bases between. In germline, CDR1 is SGHNT, CDR2 YYREEE (reference sequence). The TCR originated in a human donor in good health. Some clones in this sample may be carry-over from other donors' samples. What was sequenced was PBMCs. The J gene is TRBJ2-3, the V gene TRBV5-4; D may be TRBD2 (6 bases). As DNA, the CDR3 is TGTGCCAGCAGCTTCGGGAGCAGCACAGATACGCAGTATTTT. This translates into CASSFGSSTDTQYF.